The source of this T cell receptor (beta chain) is a study of CD8 T cells in ankylosing spondylitis. General study results and limits: There was reportedly significant enrichment of clones that were disease-linked in matched ankylosing spondylitis synovial fluid. Several of the motif variants were reported before in synovial fluid and blood from reactive arthritis. About 8 highly homologous variants made up a TCR beta motif, and this motif appeared characteristic of ankylosing spondylitis blood. A CD8+ phenotype characterized the disease-linked clones, which were relatively rare in peripheral blood.

In its sample, this clonotype was seen a few times. Its matching antigen is unknown. Quantitative 5'-RACE with molecular barcodes produced the TCR beta libraries. In TCRdb, the 5' RACE reads were re-called with MiXCR into one record per CDR3 protein. The sample yields 390,000 or so distinct CDR3 sequences, around 22% seen once. The receptor's source is a male donor with ankylosing spondylitis. Input material: blood, either unsorted or a sorted T cell fraction (not recorded which).

The CDR3 loop reads CASSQELAAGNEQFF. The CDR3 DNA reads as TGTGCCAGCAGCCAAGAACTAGCGGCCGGGAATGAGCAGTTCTTC. This rearrangement joins TRBV3-1 to TRBJ2-1; the match to TRBD2 covers 8 bases. J gave up 7 bases and V 0 bases, and 5 bases lay outside the gene matches. This CDR3 has 15 residues. Germline V lookup: CDR1 LGHDT, CDR2 YNNKEL (reference sequence).